These 6 T cell receptor beta chains came from one sample sequenced in a study of blood T cell repertoires in COVID-19. Some clones are missing from TCRdb's copy, which holds only in-frame ones; the method was immunoSEQ multiplex PCR. The sample lists 95,000 to 150,000 clones; 82% were seen once. Source material: peripheral blood. All receptors come from a woman aged 70-85 years with acute or convalescent COVID-19.

The rearrangement joins TRBV5-1 to TRBJ2-7; TRBD2 is a possible D gene (6 bases). The CDR3 spans 15 residues. With 6 bases removed from V and 1 base from J, the gap between germline ends came to 17 bases. The germline gives CDR1 SGHRS, CDR2 YFSETQ. The CDR3 region is CASTPGAGTSYEQYF. CDR3 nucleotide sequence: TGCGCCAGCACCCCTGGGGCGGGAACTTCCTACGAGCAGTACTTC. Complete variable domain (other parts from reference TRBV5-1 and TRBJ2-7): KAGVTQTPRYLIKTRGQQVTLSCSPISGHRSVSWYQQTPGQGLQFLFEYFSETQRNKGNFPGRFSGRQFSNSRSEMNVSTLELGDSALYLCASTPGAGTSYEQYFGPGTRLTVT.

The V and J genes are TRBV19 and TRBJ1-1; no definite D call. The CDR3 covers 14 residues. V gave up 6 bases and J gave up 1 base, with 12 bases separating them. Germline lookup yields CDR1 LNHDA and CDR2 SQIVND (reference sequence). CDR3 bases: TGTGCCAGTAGGATGTCCCCGGGGAACACTGAAGCTTTCTTT. This sequence encodes CASRMSPGNTEAFF.

This chain uses TRBV12-1 with TRBJ2-7; TRBD1 reflects the table's D call only, with no check against the DNA. TRBV12-1 is listed as a pseudogene. CDR3 length equals 16 residues. The CDR3 spells CASSTSGTGTLGEQYF. CDR3 in DNA: TGTGCCAGCAGCACCTCCGGGACAGGTACCCTAGGGGAGCAGTACTTC.

This clone was recorded only once. The chain combines TRBV14 with TRBJ2-1, with 10 bases that match TRBD2. The CDR3 has 13 residues. J gave up 15 bases and V 0 bases, and 5 bases lay outside the gene matches. Germline lookup yields CDR1 SGHDN and CDR2 FVKESK. Here the CDR3 DNA reads TGTGCCAGCAGCCAAGATACTAGCGGGGCGAGGTTCTTC. It yields the protein CASSQDTSGARFF.

The chain is built from TRBV10-3 and TRBJ1-1; TRBD1 aligns across 7 bases. There are 16 residues in the CDR3. V dropped 3 bases and J dropped 0; count of bases not matched to a gene: 7. Germline V gene sequence: CDR1 ENHRY, CDR2 SYGVKD. CDR3 sequence: CAISDPGTAMNTEAFF. The CDR3 bases are TGTGCCATCAGTGATCCCGGGACAGCCATGAACACTGAAGCTTTCTTT.

V gene TRBV19 combines with J gene TRBJ1-2; a weak D match, TRBD1 (5 bases). Germline values: CDR1 LNHDA, CDR2 SQIVND (reference sequence). V lost 0 bases to trimming and J lost 6 bases, with 14 bases between them. This CDR3 has 15 amino acids. CDR3: CASSIEWQGIDGYTF. CDR3 sequence (DNA): TGTGCCAGTAGTATAGAATGGCAGGGAATCGATGGCTACACCTTC.